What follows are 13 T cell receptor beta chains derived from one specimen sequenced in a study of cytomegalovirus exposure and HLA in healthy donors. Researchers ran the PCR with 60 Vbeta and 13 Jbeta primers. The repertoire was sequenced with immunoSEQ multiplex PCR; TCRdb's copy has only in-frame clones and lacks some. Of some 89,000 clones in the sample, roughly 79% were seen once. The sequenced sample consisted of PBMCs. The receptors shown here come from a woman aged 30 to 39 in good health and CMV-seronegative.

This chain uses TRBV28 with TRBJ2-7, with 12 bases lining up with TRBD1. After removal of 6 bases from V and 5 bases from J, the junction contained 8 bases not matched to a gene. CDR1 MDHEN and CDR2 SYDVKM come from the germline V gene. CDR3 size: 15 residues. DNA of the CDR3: TGTGCCAGCAGAGGAGCCGGGACAGGGGGCCACGAGCAGTACTTC. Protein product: CASRGAGTGGHEQYF.

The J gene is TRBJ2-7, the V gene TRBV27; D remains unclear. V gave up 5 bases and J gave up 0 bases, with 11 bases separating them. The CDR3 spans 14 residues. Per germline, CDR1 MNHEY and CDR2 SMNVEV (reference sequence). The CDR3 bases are TGTGCCAGCAGTCTTGTTGGAGACTCCTACGAGCAGTACTTC. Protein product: CASSLVGDSYEQYF.

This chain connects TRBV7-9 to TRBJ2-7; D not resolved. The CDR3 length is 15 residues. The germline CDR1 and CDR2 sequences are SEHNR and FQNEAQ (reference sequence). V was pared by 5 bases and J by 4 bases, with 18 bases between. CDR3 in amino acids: CASSPNALPFYEQYF. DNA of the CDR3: TGTGCCAGCAGCCCAAACGCCCTACCCTTTTACGAGCAGTACTTC.

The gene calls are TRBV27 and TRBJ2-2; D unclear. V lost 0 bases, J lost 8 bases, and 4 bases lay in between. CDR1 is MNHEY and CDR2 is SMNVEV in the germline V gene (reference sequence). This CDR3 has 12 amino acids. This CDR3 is CASSLSRGELFF. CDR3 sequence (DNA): TGTGCCAGCAGTTTATCGAGGGGGGAGCTGTTTTTT.

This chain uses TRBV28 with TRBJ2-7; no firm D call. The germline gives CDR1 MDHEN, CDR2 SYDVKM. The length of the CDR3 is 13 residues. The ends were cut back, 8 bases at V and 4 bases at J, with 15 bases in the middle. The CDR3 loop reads CASQSLVRYEQYF. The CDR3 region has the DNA TGTGCCAGCCAATCGTTAGTTCGGTACGAGCAGTACTTC.

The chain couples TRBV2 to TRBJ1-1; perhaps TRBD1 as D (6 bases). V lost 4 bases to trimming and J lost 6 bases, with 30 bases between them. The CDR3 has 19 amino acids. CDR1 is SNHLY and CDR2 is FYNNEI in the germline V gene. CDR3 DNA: TGTGCCAGCAGTGCCCTAGATATGGGCAGGGGATCTTCTACTCCTGAAGCTTTCTTT. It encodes CASSALDMGRGSSTPEAFF.

CDR3 in DNA: TGTGCCTGGAGGCGTAGGGGGCGGGCTAATGAAAAACTGTTTTTT. This gives the protein CAWRRRGRANEKLFF. The chain couples TRBV30 to TRBJ1-4; TRBD1 aligns across 7 bases. The CDR3 sequence is 15 residues long. Looked up from germline, CDR1 is GTSNPN and CDR2 is SVGIG (reference sequence). Trimming at V came to 3 bases and at J to 3 bases, leaving 7 bases not matched to a gene.

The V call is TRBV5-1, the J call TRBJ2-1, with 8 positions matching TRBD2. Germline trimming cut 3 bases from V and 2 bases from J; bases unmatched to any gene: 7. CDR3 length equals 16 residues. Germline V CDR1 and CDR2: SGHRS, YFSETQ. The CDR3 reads CASSSLIAGTYNEQFF. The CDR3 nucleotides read TGCGCCAGCAGCTCCCTTATAGCGGGGACCTACAATGAGCAGTTCTTC. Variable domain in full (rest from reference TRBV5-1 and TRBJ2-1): KAGVTQTPRYLIKTRGQQVTLSCSPISGHRSVSWYQQTPGQGLQFLFEYFSETQRNKGNFPGRFSGRQFSNSRSEMNVSTLELGDSALYLCASSSLIAGTYNEQFFGPGTRLTVL.

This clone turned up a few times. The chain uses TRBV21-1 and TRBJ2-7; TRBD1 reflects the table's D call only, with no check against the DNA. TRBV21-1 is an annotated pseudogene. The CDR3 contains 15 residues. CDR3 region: CASTKGTGISYEQYF. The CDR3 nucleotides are TGTGCCAGCACCAAAGGGACAGGGATCTCCTACGAGCAGTACTTC.

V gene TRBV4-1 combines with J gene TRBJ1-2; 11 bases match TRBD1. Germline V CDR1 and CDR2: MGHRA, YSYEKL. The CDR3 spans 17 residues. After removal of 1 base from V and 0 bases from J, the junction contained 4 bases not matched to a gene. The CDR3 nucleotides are TGCGCCAGCAGCCAAGGGGACAGGGGGGAGGCTAACTATGGCTACACCTTC. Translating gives CASSQGDRGEANYGYTF.

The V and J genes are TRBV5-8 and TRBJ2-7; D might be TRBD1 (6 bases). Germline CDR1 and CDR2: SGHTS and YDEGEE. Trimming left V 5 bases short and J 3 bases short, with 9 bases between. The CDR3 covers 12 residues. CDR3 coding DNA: TGTGCCAGCAGGGAGGACAGCTACGAGCAGTACTTC. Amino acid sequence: CASREDSYEQYF.

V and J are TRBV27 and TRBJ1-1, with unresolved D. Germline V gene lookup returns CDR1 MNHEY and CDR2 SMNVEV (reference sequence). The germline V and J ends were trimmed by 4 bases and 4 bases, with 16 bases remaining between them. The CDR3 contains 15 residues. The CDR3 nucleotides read TGTGCCAGCAGTTCCAGCACAGCGGTATCCACTGAAGCTTTCTTT. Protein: CASSSSTAVSTEAFF.

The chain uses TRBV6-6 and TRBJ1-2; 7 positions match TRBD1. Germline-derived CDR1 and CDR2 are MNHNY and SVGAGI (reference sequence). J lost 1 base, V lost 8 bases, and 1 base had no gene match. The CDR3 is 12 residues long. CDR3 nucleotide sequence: TGTGCCAGCCGACAGGGTAACTATGGCTACACCTTC. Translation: CASRQGNYGYTF.